This T cell receptor beta chain derives from a study of blood T cell repertoires in COVID-19. The overall study: From T cells, B-cell-depleted T cells, or PBMCs came the material, which was cDNA or gDNA.

How the authors handled the data: The authors estimated nucleated cell counts from reference gene primer amplification. Produced via immunoSEQ multiplex PCR; TCRdb's table is partial and in-frame only. The V and J calls and clone size are taken from that table; D and trimming were inferred from the DNA. The sample records about 160,000 clones, roughly 85% being singletons. As concerns this clone: Germline and junction disagree at one end, which may indicate a read error.

This receptor was identified in a woman aged 45 to 65 with COVID-19, enrolled during active disease. Sequenced sample: peripheral blood.

The CDR3 region has the DNA TGTGCCAGCAGTCAAGGATCACAGGGGGCGAATGGCTACACCTTC. This gives the protein CASSQGSQGANGYTF. The J gene is TRBJ1-2, the V gene TRBV3-1 (or the pseudogene TRBV3-2); 9 nucleotides agree with TRBD1. Per germline, CDR1 LGHDT and CDR2 YNNKEL (reference sequence). The CDR3 has 15 residues.